This is a list of T cell receptor beta chains from one sample in a study of T cell repertoires in ileal Crohn's disease. Assay: immunoSEQ multiplex PCR; the TCRdb copy retains only in-frame clones and omits some. Among about 18,000 clones listed, 76% were seen once. Source material: ileal tissue. The source of these receptors is an adult with Crohn's disease. Both conserved end residues are part of each CDR3. The order of the fields is J gene, V gene, clone size, D gene, CDR3 protein, CDR3 DNA. The D gene is left open where the match is weak. Rows give clone size only sometimes, using once, few, many, or a class for an expanded clone.

TRBJ2-5 TRBV5-6 . . CASSLAETQYF TGTGCCAGCAGCTTGGCAGAGACCCAGTACTTC
TRBJ2-1 TRBV29-1 . . CSVEREVLYNEQFF TGCAGCGTAGAGAGGGAGGTCCTATACAATGAGCAGTTCTTC
TRBJ2-2 TRBV6-5 . TRBD1 CASTGQGGGTGELFF TGTGCCAGCACGGGACAGGGAGGGGGCACCGGGGAGCTGTTTTTT
TRBJ1-5 TRBV6-1 . . CASCDTGGPQHF TGTGCCAGCTGCGACACCGGCGGGCCCCAGCATTTT
TRBJ1-6 TRBV5-1 . . CASSFGQEHSPLHF TGCGCCAGCAGCTTCGGGCAGGAGCATTCACCCCTCCACTTT
TRBJ1-1 TRBV10-1 . TRBD1 CASSPGTGNTEAFF TGCGCCAGCAGTCCCGGGACAGGGAACACTGAAGCTTTCTTT
TRBJ2-3 TRBV5-5 few . CASSLLVIRTGSTDTQYF TGTGCCAGCAGCTTGCTAGTCATCCGTACGGGGAGCACAGATACGCAGTATTTT
TRBJ2-3 TRBV28 . . CASTRRGGTDTQYF TGTGCCAGCACCAGGAGGGGAGGCACAGATACGCAGTATTTT
TRBJ1-1 TRBV7-2 . . CASSSLRDHTEAFF TGTGCCAGCAGCTCCCTGCGGGATCACACTGAAGCTTTCTTT
TRBJ2-5 TRBV2 few . CASRGEETQYF TGTGCCAGCAGGGGAGAAGAGACCCAGTACTTC
TRBJ1-4 TRBV19 . . CASSIEAGATEKLFF TGTGCCAGTAGTATAGAGGCAGGGGCCACTGAAAAACTGTTTTTT
TRBJ2-2 TRBV5-1 . . CASRDRANTGELFF TGCGCCAGCAGGGACAGAGCGAACACCGGGGAGCTGTTTTTT
TRBJ1-1 TRBV2 . . CASSERRMVGVSEAFF TGTGCCAGCAGTGAAAGGCGAATGGTGGGGGTCTCTGAAGCTTTCTTT
TRBJ1-4 TRBV21-1 . . CASSNRALRLGKLFF TGTGCCAGCAGCAATCGGGCCCTTAGGTTGGGAAAACTGTTTTTT
TRBJ1-1 TRBV6-5 few . CASSYGGSFTEAFF TGTGCCAGCAGTTACGGGGGGAGTTTCACTGAAGCTTTCTTT
TRBJ1-2 TRBV5-1 . . CASSARPDYGYTF TGCGCCAGCAGCGCCCGGCCTGACTATGGCTACACCTTC
TRBJ2-7 TRBV2 . TRBD1 CASTRDSPSYEQYF TGTGCCAGCACCAGGGACAGTCCCTCCTACGAGCAGTACTTC
TRBJ2-3 TRBV27 few . CASSQQTATDTQYF TGTGCCAGCAGTCAGCAGACAGCCACAGATACGCAGTATTTT
TRBJ1-1 TRBV4-2 . TRBD1 CASSQETGTGVRGAFF TGTGCCAGCAGCCAAGAGACCGGGACAGGGGTTCGTGGAGCTTTCTTT
TRBJ1-2 TRBV5-6 . . CASSPGTVGGYTF TGTGCCAGCAGCCCCGGGACCGTTGGGGGCTACACCTTC
TRBJ2-5 TRBV7-2 . . CASSLSHFRGETQYF TGTGCCAGCAGCTTAAGTCACTTCCGGGGAGAGACCCAGTACTTC
TRBJ1-2 TRBV5-1 . TRBD1 CASSLATGSYGYTF TGCGCCAGCAGCTTGGCGACAGGGAGCTATGGCTACACCTTC
TRBJ1-2 TRBV29-1 . . CSVLLSNYGYTF TGCAGCGTTCTCCTTTCTAACTATGGCTACACCTTC
TRBJ2-5 TRBV7-2 . . CASSLRSLSHQETQYF TGTGCCAGCAGCTTAAGGTCCCTGTCCCACCAAGAGACCCAGTACTTC